This TCR beta chain was profiled in a study of T cells after yellow fever vaccination. Overall study findings and caveats: Post-booster samples contained most primary-vaccination clones (nearly 98% CD4, about 85% CD8). Researchers report a weaker secondary response that nonetheless peaked faster, day 5 versus 15.

Making TCR cDNA involved 5'RACE template switching, which added UMIs and a universal primer site. TCRdb re-called the 5' RACE reads through MiXCR, storing one row per CDR3 protein. The data contain a few hundred thousand distinct CDR3 sequences, 17% of them singletons. V shed 4 bases, J shed 12 bases, and the junction held 5 bases outside the gene matches. The CDR3 runs 12 residues. Germline values: CDR1 KGHDR, CDR2 SFDVKD. For this clonotype: The antigen remains undetermined.

This sequence originates from a man aged 18 to 29 who received the YFV17D yellow fever vaccine. The chain carries TRBV24-1 and TRBJ2-1; 7 positions match TRBD1. The sequenced sample was PBMCs, obtained 5 to 6 days after the first yellow fever vaccination. The CDR3 coding sequence is TGTGCCACCAGTGAGTGGGACAGTCGGCAGTTCTTC. Protein sequence: CATSEWDSRQFF.